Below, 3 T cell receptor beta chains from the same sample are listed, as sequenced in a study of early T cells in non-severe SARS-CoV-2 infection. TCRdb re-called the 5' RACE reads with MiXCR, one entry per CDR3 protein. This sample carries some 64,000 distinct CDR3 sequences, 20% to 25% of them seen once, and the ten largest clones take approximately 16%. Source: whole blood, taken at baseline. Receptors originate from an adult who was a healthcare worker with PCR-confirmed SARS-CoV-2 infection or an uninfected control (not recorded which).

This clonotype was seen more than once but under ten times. The CDR3 protein is CAIGENTEAFF. CDR3 bases: TGTGCCATCGGGGAGAACACTGAAGCTTTCTTT. J is TRBJ1-1 and V is TRBV10-3; D is unresolved. Trimming removed 8 bases at V and 1 base at J, with 5 bases between. CDR1 and CDR2 from the germline V gene are ENHRY and SYGVKD. The CDR3 loop spans 11 amino acids.

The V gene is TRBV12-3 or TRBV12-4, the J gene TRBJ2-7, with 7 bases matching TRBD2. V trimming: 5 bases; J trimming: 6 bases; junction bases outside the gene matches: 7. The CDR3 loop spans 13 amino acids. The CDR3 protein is CASSPQGLSEQYF. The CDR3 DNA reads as TGTGCCAGCAGTCCGCAGGGACTAAGCGAGCAGTACTTC.

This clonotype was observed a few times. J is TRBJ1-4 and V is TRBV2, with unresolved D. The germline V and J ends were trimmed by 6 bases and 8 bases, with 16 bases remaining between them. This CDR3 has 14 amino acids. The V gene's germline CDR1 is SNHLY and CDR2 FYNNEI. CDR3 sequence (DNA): TGTGCCAGCAGAGAGGGCGCATCGAAGGAAAAACTGTTTTTT. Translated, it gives CASREGASKEKLFF.